The 24 T cell receptor beta chains presented below share a single source sample, sequenced in a study of T cell responses to AZD1222 COVID-19 vaccine. Produced via immunoSEQ multiplex PCR; TCRdb's table is partial and in-frame only. The sample has some 140,000 clones; 84% are singletons. Material: peripheral blood, obtained on day 0 of AZD1222 vaccination. Receptors were obtained from an adult in good health.

The V call is TRBV9, the J call TRBJ1-3, with D unresolved. From germline, CDR1 is SGDLS and CDR2 YYNGEE. The CDR3 loop spans 14 amino acids. V was shortened by 0 bases and J by 0 bases, with 4 bases between the two germline ends. The CDR3 DNA reads as TGTGCCAGCAGCGTAGACAGCTCTGGAAACACCATATATTTT. The encoded protein is CASSVDSSGNTIYF.

With respect to this clone: Other DNA sequences in the sample encode the same CDR3. This chain links TRBV24-1 with TRBJ1-2; D possibly corresponds to TRBD1 (6 bases). Germline V gene data show CDR1 as KGHDR and CDR2 as SFDVKD. With 4 bases removed from V and 2 bases from J, the gap between germline ends came to 10 bases. The CDR3 totals 14 residues. The CDR3 loop reads CATSDRGQNYGYTF. CDR3 DNA: TGTGCCACCAGTGACCGCGGACAGAACTATGGCTACACCTTC.

This sequence joins TRBV4-2 and TRBJ1-4; TRBD1 aligns across 8 bases. V was clipped by 4 bases and J by 4 bases; unmatched bases: 11. Germline-derived CDR1 and CDR2 are LGHNA and YNFKEQ. The CDR3 contains 17 residues. CDR3 region: CASSPDRVGPLNEKLFF. The CDR3 coding sequence is TGTGCCAGCAGCCCGGACAGGGTGGGTCCGCTTAATGAAAAACTGTTTTTT.

A remark on this clone: The junction departs from the called germline gene at one end, perhaps through a read error. The gene calls are TRBV6-1 and TRBJ1-2; the D gene is possibly TRBD1 (5 bases). Germline-derived CDR1 and CDR2 are MNHNS and SASEGT. The CDR3 is 13 amino acids. DNA for the CDR3: TGTGCCAGCAGTGAAGGGGCAGGGCTGAGAGGGGCCTTC. Translating it yields CASSEGAGLRGAF.

This clone was detected once. The chain combines TRBV5-1 with TRBJ1-5; D not certain. The germline V gene encodes CDR1 SGHRS and CDR2 YFSETQ. Trimming took off 7 bases at V and 0 bases at J, with 11 bases between the two ends. The CDR3 consists of 14 residues. The CDR3 loop reads CASRLDHSNQPQHF. Here the CDR3 DNA reads TGCGCCAGCCGATTGGACCATAGCAATCAGCCCCAGCATTTT.

The V call is TRBV2, the J call TRBJ1-3; no reliable D call. The V gene lost 3 bases and the J gene lost 1 base, with 10 bases spanning the gap. This CDR3 is built from 15 residues. CDR1 and CDR2 (germline): SNHLY, FYNNEI. The CDR3 DNA is TGTGCCAGCAGTGAGCAACAGCTATCTGGAAACACCATATATTTT. As protein: CASSEQQLSGNTIYF.

The chain couples TRBV7-2 to TRBJ2-1; 12 bases map to TRBD1. CDR3 size: 16 residues. V shed 4 bases, J shed 5 bases, and the junction held 6 bases outside the gene matches. Per germline, CDR1 SGHTA and CDR2 FQGNSA. The CDR3 DNA sequence: TGTGCCAGCAGCTCCGGGACAGGGGGCTTTAACAATGAGCAGTTCTTC. It translates to CASSSGTGGFNNEQFF. The full variable domain, with the rest looked up from reference TRBV7-2 and TRBJ2-1, is GAGVSQSPSNKVTEKGKDVELRCDPISGHTALYWYRQSLGQGLEFLIYFQGNSAPDKSGLPSDRFSAERTGGSVSTLTIQRTQQEDSAVYLCASSSGTGGFNNEQFFGPGTRLTVL.

The count of this clone is one. The V and J genes are TRBV7-3 and TRBJ2-3; 12 bases align to TRBD1. After removal of 2 bases from V and 2 bases from J, the junction contained 2 bases not matched to a gene. The CDR3 has 16 residues. Germline lookup yields CDR1 SGHTA and CDR2 FQGTGA. In nucleotides, the CDR3 is TGTGCCAGCAGCTTAGCGGGACAGGGGGCCACAGATACGCAGTATTTT. Translated: CASSLAGQGATDTQYF.

CDR3 region: CASSTGGLYEQYF. The CDR3 DNA reads TGTGCCAGCAGCACGGGGGGTCTCTACGAGCAGTACTTC. This sequence joins TRBV11-1 and TRBJ2-7, with 7 nucleotides matching TRBD2. V lost 5 bases, J lost 3 bases, and 4 bases stayed unmatched. Germline values: CDR1 SGHAT, CDR2 FQDESV (reference sequence). The CDR3 has 13 residues.

This clone was observed once. This chain joins TRBV3-1 (or the pseudogene TRBV3-2) and TRBJ1-1; D is ambiguous. V was pared by 4 bases and J by 3 bases, with 12 bases between. Germline V CDR1 and CDR2: LGHDT, YNNKEL (reference sequence). The CDR3 length is 14 residues. The CDR3 sequence is CASSPSGGDTEAFF. CDR3 bases: TGTGCCAGCAGCCCGTCGGGCGGGGACACTGAAGCTTTCTTT.

In the case of this clone: At the DNA level, this CDR3 is encoded by other sequences in the same sample as well. V is TRBV19 and J is TRBJ1-1; TRBD1 matches 7 bases. CDR3 size: 13 residues. Germline values: CDR1 LNHDA, CDR2 SQIVND (reference sequence). V was pared by 4 bases and J by 3 bases, with 2 bases of the junction left unmatched. The DNA for the CDR3 is TGTGCCAGTAGTAGGGACAGAGACACTGAAGCTTTCTTT. This codes for CASSRDRDTEAFF.

The V gene is TRBV28, the J gene TRBJ1-3, with a weak D call TRBD1 (5 bases). This CDR3 spans 15 amino acids. Germline CDR1 is MDHEN and CDR2 is SYDVKM. Trimming removed 6 bases at V and 0 bases at J, with 12 bases between. The DNA for the CDR3 is TGTGCCAGCAGCGGGACGCAGCTCTCTGGAAACACCATATATTTT. This sequence encodes CASSGTQLSGNTIYF.

This clone was seen once. The V and J genes are TRBV20-1 and TRBJ1-2; D is undetermined. The CDR3 totals 10 residues. Trimming took off 4 bases at V and 6 bases at J, with 6 bases between the two ends. Germline CDR1 and CDR2: DFQATT and SNEGSKA (reference sequence). CDR3 nucleotides: TGCAGTGCTACCGGTGATGGCTACACCTTC. Translation gives CSATGDGYTF.

The table lists this clone with many counts. The chain recombines TRBV7-6 with TRBJ2-7; D is perhaps TRBD1 (6 bases). The CDR3 has 16 amino acids. V was shortened by 2 bases and J by 3 bases, with 17 bases between the two germline ends. CDR1 is SGHVS and CDR2 is FNYEAQ in the germline V gene. For the CDR3, the DNA is TGTGCCAGCAGCTTATATGAGGCACAGGGAAACTACGAGCAGTACTTC. Translating gives CASSLYEAQGNYEQYF.

The genes are TRBV7-9 and TRBJ1-2; D possibly corresponds to TRBD1 (5 bases). Germline V gene data show CDR1 as SEHNR and CDR2 as FQNEAQ (reference sequence). Between the trimmed V and J ends, which lost 5 bases and 3 bases, there was a span of 10 bases. The CDR3 sequence is 13 residues long. CDR3: CASSVGQYYGYTF. CDR3 coding DNA: TGTGCCAGCAGCGTGGGGCAGTACTATGGCTACACCTTC.

This chain connects TRBV12-3 or TRBV12-4 to TRBJ1-2; no clear D gene. The CDR3 is 12 amino acids. Trimming stripped 1 base from V and 5 bases from J, with 5 bases between. CDR3 loop: CASSLDRYGYTF. The CDR3 DNA reads TGTGCCAGCAGTTTAGATAGGTATGGCTACACCTTC.

The chain couples TRBV20-1 to TRBJ1-5; TRBD1 is a possible D gene (6 bases). CDR1 and CDR2 (germline): DFQATT, SNEGSKA (reference sequence). Trimming took 3 bases from V and 6 from J, leaving 12 bases between them. The CDR3 length is 13 residues. CDR3: CSASSGASQPQHF. CDR3 bases: TGCAGTGCTAGTTCGGGGGCCAGTCAGCCCCAGCATTTT.

The CDR3: CASSFGGPPNTEAFF. As DNA, the CDR3 is TGTGCCAGCAGTTTTGGGGGGCCTCCGAACACTGAAGCTTTCTTT. The gene calls are TRBV27 and TRBJ1-1, with TRBD1 as a possible D gene (6 bases). CDR1 is MNHEY, CDR2 SMNVEV, per germline (reference sequence). Trimming stripped 3 bases from V and 1 base from J, with 12 bases between. CDR3 length equals 15 residues.

For the CDR3, the DNA is TGTGCCAGCAGTTTTTTATCTGGGTATGGCTACACCTTC. This gives the protein CASSFLSGYGYTF. The chain carries TRBV28 and TRBJ1-2; D not resolved. Germline loops: CDR1 MDHEN, CDR2 SYDVKM. The ends were cut back, 3 bases at V and 5 bases at J, with 10 bases in the middle. The CDR3 totals 13 residues.

As to this clone: The sample contains more than one DNA sequence encoding this CDR3. The rearrangement joins TRBV12-3 or TRBV12-4 to TRBJ1-3, with unresolved D. The CDR3 extends over 11 amino acids. The V end was cut by 3 bases, the J end by 4 bases, with 1 base between. This chain's CDR3 is CASSLGNTIYF. The CDR3 nucleotides are TGTGCCAGCAGTTTGGGAAACACCATATATTTT.

This chain links TRBV20-1 with TRBJ2-1, with D possibly TRBD1 on 6 matching bases. Trimming shortened V by 3 bases and J by 6 bases, and 24 bases separated the two germline ends. From germline, CDR1 is DFQATT and CDR2 SNEGSKA (reference sequence). This CDR3 has 17 amino acids. The CDR3 region has the DNA TGCAGTGCTAGTCACAAGGGCCCTAACAGGGCGCTCAATGAGCAGTTCTTC. Protein: CSASHKGPNRALNEQFF.

The CDR3 sequence: CASSPGVPDTEAFF. The CDR3 region has the DNA TGTGCCAGCAGCCCAGGGGTCCCGGACACTGAAGCTTTCTTT. V usage is TRBV7-9 and J usage is TRBJ1-1; D might be TRBD1 (6 bases). Trimming cost V 5 bases and J 3 bases, with 13 bases left between them. From germline, CDR1 is SEHNR and CDR2 FQNEAQ (reference sequence). This CDR3 contains 14 residues.

This chain links TRBV28 with TRBJ1-6, with TRBD1 as a possible D gene (5 bases). Germline V gene lookup returns CDR1 MDHEN and CDR2 SYDVKM. The CDR3 is made up of 15 amino acids. V shed 5 bases and J shed 6 bases, with 14 bases lying between them. The CDR3 sequence is CASSALGRTNSPLHF. The CDR3 DNA reads TGTGCCAGCAGTGCCCTGGGACGGACTAATTCACCCCTCCACTTT.

This clone was seen a handful of times. The V gene is TRBV5-6, the J gene TRBJ1-5; the match to TRBD1 covers 9 bases. This CDR3 spans 17 amino acids. Germline V gene lookup returns CDR1 SGHDT and CDR2 YYEEEE. V was pared by 5 bases and J by 6 bases, with 15 bases of the junction left unmatched. CDR3 loop: CASSFSPGQGETQPQHF. The CDR3 bases are TGTGCCAGCAGTTTCAGTCCGGGACAGGGTGAAACTCAGCCCCAGCATTTT.